Listed below are T cell receptor beta chains from one sample, sequenced in a study of ipilimumab plus nivolumab after autologous stem cell transplantation. Method: immunoSEQ multiplex PCR; TCRdb's copy keeps in-frame clones and lacks some. The repertoire holds some 15,000 clones, with about 81% as singletons. Sequenced material: PBMCs, taken in a trial of ipilimumab plus nivolumab as post-transplant consolidation. These TCRs come from a male donor with diffuse large B-cell lymphoma. The CDR3 runs from the conserved cysteine through the conserved F or W. The D gene is left open where the match is weak. Clone size is shown for a subset of rows, as once, few, many or a class of expanded clone.

TGTGCCAGTTTTGGAGGTAATCAGCCCCAGCATTTT	CASFGGNQPQHF	TRBJ1-5	NA	NA	TRBV19
TGTGCCAGCAGGCCGGGACAGCAGAACACTGAAGCTTTCTTT	CASRPGQQNTEAFF	TRBJ1-1	few	TRBD1	TRBV5-4
TGTGCCAGCAGCTCACCAATAAGGCGGGGTAGGGGACCAGATACGCAGTATTTT	CASSSPIRRGRGPDTQYF	TRBJ2-3	NA	NA	TRBV11-2
TGTGCCAGCAGCTTAGCGGGTCGGGCTGGAAACACCATATATTTT	CASSLAGRAGNTIYF	TRBJ1-3	few	NA	TRBV7-9
TGTGCCAGCAGCTTGGGGACTAGCGCAGATACGCAGTATTTT	CASSLGTSADTQYF	TRBJ2-3	NA	TRBD2	TRBV7-3
TGTGCCAGTAGTATAGGAGGGGGCGGACAGCCCCAGCATTTT	CASSIGGGGQPQHF	TRBJ1-5	NA	TRBD1	TRBV19
TGTGCCAGCACCCCCAAGGGGACAGGAAATTCACCCCTCCACTTT	CASTPKGTGNSPLHF	TRBJ1-6	NA	TRBD1	TRBV6-5
TGTGCCACCAGCGACGCAAGGAACTCTAATGAAAAACTGTTTTTT	CATSDARNSNEKLFF	TRBJ1-4	NA	NA	TRBV15
TGTGCCAGCAGCTTCGGGGGGCCCCAAGAGACCCAGTACTTC	CASSFGGPQETQYF	TRBJ2-5	hyperexpanded	NA	TRBV5-6
TGTGCCAGCAGCTCAATAGGCCAGGCCCCGACAGATACGCAGTATTTT	CASSSIGQAPTDTQYF	TRBJ2-3	NA	NA	TRBV7-2
TGTGCCAGCAGCTTAGCAGGGATAGTTGAAGCTTTCTTT	CASSLAGIVEAFF	TRBJ1-1	NA	NA	TRBV7-2
TGTGCCAGCAGCTTAGCGCTCTACACAGGGAACGAGCAGTACTTC	CASSLALYTGNEQYF	TRBJ2-7	NA	NA	TRBV11-1
TGCAGCGTTGCGGTCACCGGGGAGCTGTTTTTT	CSVAVTGELFF	TRBJ2-2	large	NA	TRBV29-1
TGTGCCAGCAGCGTAGGCGGGGGGCGGGCAGATACGCAGTATTTT	CASSVGGGRADTQYF	TRBJ2-3	NA	TRBD2	TRBV9
TGTGCCAGCAGTTTAGGTAGAAGCTCCTATAATTCACCCCTCCACTTT	CASSLGRSSYNSPLHF	TRBJ1-6	NA	NA	TRBV28
TGTGCCAGCAGCGCCGGGGGCCCCTCCTACAATGAGCAGTTCTTC	CASSAGGPSYNEQFF	TRBJ2-1	NA	NA	TRBV7-3
TGTGCCAGCAGCCAATCCAGCAATCAGCCCCAGCATTTT	CASSQSSNQPQHF	TRBJ1-5	NA	NA	TRBV16
TGCGCCAGCAGCTTGACTGCGGCACGGTACTCCGAGCAGTACTTC	CASSLTAARYSEQYF	TRBJ2-7	few	NA	TRBV5-1
TGCGCCAGCAGCTTGGTCAGGGGGGAGGTCGATGGCTACACCTTC	CASSLVRGEVDGYTF	TRBJ1-2	NA	TRBD1	TRBV5-1
TGTGCCTGGAGTCAGTCCTACGAGCAGTACTTC	CAWSQSYEQYF	TRBJ2-7	NA	NA	TRBV30
TGCGCCAGCAGCTTGGACAGATACAATGAGCAGTTCTTC	CASSLDRYNEQFF	TRBJ2-1	NA	NA	TRBV5-1
TGTGCCAGCAGCTTTAGGCAGTCGAACACCGGGGAGCTGTTTTTT	CASSFRQSNTGELFF	TRBJ2-2	NA	NA	TRBV7-2
TGTGCCAGTAGTGGGGGCAGGGTAGGCGAAAAACTGTTTTTT	CASSGGRVGEKLFF	TRBJ1-4	NA	NA	TRBV19
TGTGCCAGCTCACCTGCGGTTGGGAATGAGCAGTTCTTC	CASSPAVGNEQFF	TRBJ2-1	NA	NA	TRBV18
TGTGCCAGCAGCTTGGGGGGGGCCCACACCGGGGAGCTGTTTTTT	CASSLGGAHTGELFF	TRBJ2-2	NA	NA	TRBV5-4
TGCAGCGTCCGAGAAAGGGCCAATCAAGAGACCCAGTACTTC	CSVRERANQETQYF	TRBJ2-5	once	NA	TRBV29-1